Each of the 21 T cell receptor beta chains below was sequenced from the same sample in a study of T cell responses to AZD1222 COVID-19 vaccine. Clones were read by immunoSEQ multiplex PCR, and TCRdb kept only the in-frame ones, dropping some. The sample holds about 150,000 clones; around nine tenths are singletons and the top ten take about 1.4%. The sequencing here drew on peripheral blood, taken 28 days after the second AZD1222 dose. These receptors were taken from an adult who received the AZD1222 COVID-19 vaccine.

Only one count was recorded for this clone. The genes are TRBV5-5 and TRBJ1-4; D is uncertain. The CDR3 is made up of 15 amino acids. Germline V gene sequence: CDR1 SGHKS, CDR2 YYEKEE (reference sequence). The V end lost 0 bases, the J end lost 7 bases, and 13 bases lay between the germline ends. The CDR3 DNA reads TGTGCCAGCAGCTTGGTAGGAGGGTCGTTTGAAAAACTGTTTTTT. Its protein is CASSLVGGSFEKLFF.

The J gene is TRBJ1-6, the V gene TRBV6-5, with D possibly being TRBD1 (6 bases). Trimming took 6 bases from V and 8 from J, leaving 17 bases between them. CDR3 length: 15 residues. Germline V gene lookup returns CDR1 MNHEY and CDR2 SVGAGI. CDR3: CASRWRGSGDSPLHF. As DNA, the CDR3 is TGTGCCAGCAGATGGAGGGGGTCCGGGGATTCACCCCTCCACTTT.

V is TRBV27 and J is TRBJ1-4, with TRBD1 matching over 9 bases. This CDR3 has 16 residues. V lost 5 bases and J lost 1; bases outside the gene matches: 5. CDR1 is MNHEY, CDR2 SMNVEV, per germline (reference sequence). The CDR3 DNA follows: TGTGCCAGCAGTAGTTCGGACAGGGGAACTAATGAAAAACTGTTTTTT. Protein sequence: CASSSSDRGTNEKLFF.

This clone was counted a single time. The chain links TRBV5-1 to TRBJ1-6; 8 bases align to TRBD1. CDR1 is SGHRS and CDR2 is YFSETQ in the germline V gene. V gave up 0 bases and J gave up 7 bases; unmatched junction bases: 3. The CDR3 extends over 15 amino acids. The CDR3 DNA reads as TGCGCCAGCAGCTTGGGACAGGGGACCAATTCACCCCTCCACTTT. Protein sequence: CASSLGQGTNSPLHF.

Concerning this clone itself: The same CDR3 is also encoded by other DNA sequences in this sample. The CDR3 protein is CASSPQGAGQPQHF. The CDR3, as DNA: TGTGCCAGCTCACCTCAGGGGGCTGGCCAGCCCCAGCATTTT. This rearrangement joins TRBV18 to TRBJ1-5, with 8 bases identical to TRBD1. There are 14 residues in the CDR3. CDR1 and CDR2 from the germline V gene are KGHSH and LQKENI. V lost 3 bases to trimming and J lost 7 bases; unmatched junction nucleotides: 5.

This chain joins TRBV7-9 and TRBJ1-1, with D possibly matching TRBD1 (5 bases). In germline, CDR1 is SEHNR, CDR2 FQNEAQ (reference sequence). Trimming shortened V by 5 bases and J by 1 base, and 20 bases separated the two germline ends. This CDR3 has 17 residues. The CDR3: CASSPPKMSGKNTEAFF. CDR3 sequence (DNA): TGTGCCAGCAGCCCCCCTAAGATGTCAGGGAAGAACACTGAAGCTTTCTTT.

The rearrangement uses TRBV28 and TRBJ1-5, with 9 bases aligning to TRBD1. Trimming took 6 bases from V and 7 from J; bases not matched to a gene: 10. The germline gives CDR1 MDHEN, CDR2 SYDVKM. This CDR3 comprises 15 residues. CDR3 nucleotide sequence: TGTGCCAGCAGAGGCCCGGGACAGGGAAACCAGCCCCAGCATTTT. Translation: CASRGPGQGNQPQHF.

This clone was seen once. This chain uses TRBV6-5 with TRBJ1-6; no definite D call. CDR3 length: 14 residues. Trimming removed 3 bases at V and 4 bases at J, with 7 bases between. The V gene's germline CDR1 is MNHEY and CDR2 SVGAGI. The CDR3 region is CASSYGQYNSPLHF. Written as DNA, the CDR3 is TGTGCCAGCAGTTATGGGCAGTATAATTCACCCCTCCACTTT.

This sequence joins TRBV6-5 and TRBJ2-2; D tentatively fits TRBD1 or TRBD2 (5 bases each). CDR3 length: 14 amino acids. Germline CDR1 MNHEY, CDR2 SVGAGI. V was clipped by 11 bases and J by 4 bases, with 17 bases between them. The CDR3 region has the DNA TGTGCCTCGTGCGCTTACGGGACCACCGGGGAGCTGTTTTTT. It codes for CASCAYGTTGELFF.

CDR3 loop: CASSSSFLGDFGYGYTF. CDR3 in DNA: TGTGCCAGCAGCTCATCCTTCCTGGGGGATTTCGGCTATGGCTACACCTTC. The chain recombines TRBV11-2 with TRBJ1-2, with D perhaps TRBD1 (5 bases). CDR1 and CDR2 (germline): SGHAT, FQNNGV. This CDR3 region has 17 residues. V lost 4 bases, J lost 4 bases, and 22 bases lay in between.

This sequence joins TRBV5-4 and TRBJ2-3, with 7 bases matching TRBD2. Germline V gene sequence: CDR1 SGHNT, CDR2 YYREEE (reference sequence). Trimming removed 0 bases from V and 6 bases from J; junction bases left unmatched: 10. The CDR3 is 16 residues long. The CDR3 DNA is TGTGCCAGCAGCTTGGCCGGGACTAAAGTTTGGGATACGCAGTATTTT. This gives the protein CASSLAGTKVWDTQYF.

This clone was detected only once. V gene TRBV30 combines with J gene TRBJ1-1, with TRBD1 matching 9 bases. This CDR3 comprises 15 residues. From germline, CDR1 is GTSNPN and CDR2 SVGIG (reference sequence). Trimming at V came to 0 bases and at J to 4 bases, leaving 6 bases not matched to a gene. In nucleotides, the CDR3 is TGTGCCTGGAGTGTACTCAGGACAGGGGCCACTGAAGCTTTCTTT. Translating gives CAWSVLRTGATEAFF.

As concerns this clone: The same CDR3 can be traced to other DNA sequences in this sample. The chain is built from TRBV5-4 and TRBJ1-3; TRBD1 is a possible D gene (6 bases). The CDR3 contains 14 residues. In germline, CDR1 is SGHNT, CDR2 YYREEE (reference sequence). V was shortened by 4 bases and J by 0 bases, with 8 bases between the two germline ends. The CDR3 bases are TGTGCCAGCAGCCTACAGGGCTCTGGAAACACCATATATTTT. Its protein is CASSLQGSGNTIYF.

The chain has TRBV10-3 and TRBJ1-5; 7 nucleotides agree with TRBD1. CDR3 size: 17 residues. Germline V gene data show CDR1 as ENHRY and CDR2 as SYGVKD. With 0 bases clipped from V and 2 bases from J, the junction kept 7 bases outside the gene matches. The CDR3 is CAISESSTGKGNQPQHF. The CDR3 nucleotides are TGTGCCATCAGTGAGTCGTCGACAGGGAAGGGCAATCAGCCCCAGCATTTT.

This sequence joins TRBV5-6 and TRBJ2-7, with 7 bases matching TRBD2. Germline values: CDR1 SGHDT, CDR2 YYEEEE. V lost 7 bases to trimming and J lost 2 bases; unmatched junction nucleotides: 6. This CDR3 has 13 residues. CDR3 amino acids: CASSRLAAYEQYF. As DNA, the CDR3 is TGTGCCAGCTCTAGGCTAGCGGCCTACGAGCAGTACTTC.

CDR3: CASKSATNEKLFF. CDR3 bases: TGTGCCAGCAAATCCGCAACTAATGAAAAACTGTTTTTT. The chain recombines TRBV7-9 with TRBJ1-4; D not certain. Looked up from germline, CDR1 is SEHNR and CDR2 is FQNEAQ (reference sequence). V was cut by 7 bases and J by 0 bases, with 6 bases left in between. The CDR3 totals 13 residues.

The genes are TRBV5-1 and TRBJ2-5; possible D gene TRBD2, 6 bases. Germline CDR1 reads SGHRS; CDR2 reads YFSETQ. This CDR3 is built from 14 residues. V gave up 1 base and J gave up 5 bases, with 12 bases separating them. CDR3 bases: TGCGCCAGCAGCTTGCTACTAGCAGGGGAGACCCAGTACTTC. Translating it yields CASSLLLAGETQYF.

The V call is TRBV6-5, the J call TRBJ2-7; D is possibly TRBD1 (5 bases). Per germline, CDR1 MNHEY and CDR2 SVGAGI. V lost 4 bases and J lost 4, with 11 bases in between. The length of the CDR3 is 13 residues. This CDR3 reads CASSFDSRYEQYF. CDR3 nucleotides: TGTGCCAGCAGTTTTGACAGCAGGTACGAGCAGTACTTC.

The chain employs TRBV25-1 and TRBJ2-3; no firm D call. There are 14 residues in the CDR3. Per germline, CDR1 MGHDK and CDR2 SYGVNS. Trimming left V 3 bases short and J 5 bases short, with 12 bases between. CDR3 in amino acids: CASSDPYPRDTQYF. As DNA, the CDR3 is TGTGCCAGCAGTGATCCCTATCCCCGAGATACGCAGTATTTT.

The chain uses TRBV19 and TRBJ2-2, with D possibly TRBD1 on 5 matching bases. V was shortened by 3 bases and J by 4 bases, with 12 bases between the two germline ends. CDR1 is LNHDA, CDR2 SQIVND, per germline (reference sequence). The CDR3 length is 15 residues. The CDR3 region has the DNA TGTGCCAGTAGTATTAGCAGGGCCCCCACCGGGGAGCTGTTTTTT. Protein product: CASSISRAPTGELFF.

The chain is built from TRBV5-6 and TRBJ1-3; maybe TRBD1 (5 bases). V was shortened by 6 bases and J by 2 bases, with 12 bases between the two germline ends. CDR1 and CDR2 from the germline V gene are SGHDT and YYEEEE. The CDR3 spans 14 residues. Written as DNA, the CDR3 is TGTGCCAGCAACAAGGGACGGACTGGAAACACCATATATTTT. This encodes CASNKGRTGNTIYF.